This T cell receptor (beta chain) derives from a study of shared clonotypes between healthy human individuals. It was across several immunoSEQ plates that each subset's genomic DNA was evenly split. It was 200 ng DNA, some 30,000 T cell genomes, that sorted-subset replicate PCRs used. Clones were read by immunoSEQ multiplex PCR, and TCRdb kept only the in-frame ones, dropping some. Of about 2 million clones detected, 85% to 95% appear once; the ten largest clones hold roughly 0.13%. Looked up from germline, CDR1 is MNHEY and CDR2 is SVGAGI. This CDR3 region has 15 residues. V was pared by 6 bases and J by 5 bases, with 10 bases of the junction left unmatched.

The chain uses TRBV6-5 and TRBJ2-7; 10 nucleotides line up with TRBD1. The sequenced sample consisted of naive CD4+ T cells sorted from blood. Regarding subset: CD45RA+ positively selected. This sequence originates from a young man in good health. In DNA form, the CDR3 reads TGTGCCAGCAGACCTAGGACAGGGGGGGGCCACGAGCAGTACTTC. It translates to CASRPRTGGGHEQYF.